These 23 T cell receptor beta chains share one sample of origin, sequenced in a study of T cells in tuberculosis. Method: immunoSEQ multiplex PCR; TCRdb's copy keeps in-frame clones and lacks some. The sample shows some 31,000 clones, approximately 85% of them seen only once. This sample's time point: new active TB diagnosis, blood taken before or within 7 days of starting treatment. The material sequenced was PBMCs, taken at tuberculosis diagnosis. All receptors derive from an adult with tuberculosis.

The chain joins TRBV6-1 to TRBJ2-7; possibly TRBD2 for D (6 bases). This CDR3 has 14 residues. The V and J ends lost 4 bases and 1 base respectively, with 11 bases between them. Germline CDR1 is MNHNS and CDR2 is SASEGT. The CDR3 loop is CASSVGDLSYEQYF. The CDR3 bases are TGTGCCAGCAGTGTGGGGGACTTATCCTACGAGCAGTACTTC.

The rearrangement joins TRBV30 to TRBJ1-2, with TRBD1 as a possible D gene (6 bases). Trimming stripped 4 bases from V and 8 bases from J, with 17 bases between. Germline-derived CDR1 and CDR2 are GTSNPN and SVGIG (reference sequence). CDR3 length: 13 amino acids. The CDR3 region is CAWTGQGYRGYTF. The CDR3 DNA is TGTGCCTGGACCGGGCAGGGGTACAGGGGCTACACCTTC.

The rearrangement joins TRBV9 to TRBJ2-2; D gene uncertain. Between the trimmed V and J ends, which lost 4 bases and 4 bases, there was a span of 8 bases. This CDR3 has 13 residues. Looked up from germline, CDR1 is SGDLS and CDR2 is YYNGEE. The CDR3 is CASSLQSTGELFF. The CDR3 nucleotides are TGTGCCAGCAGCTTACAGTCCACCGGGGAGCTGTTTTTT.

A note on this clone: At the DNA level, this CDR3 is encoded by other sequences in the same sample as well. The CDR3 coding sequence is TGTGCCAGCAGTGGTGGACTAGCGGGGATCACAGATACGCAGTATTTT. Its protein product is CASSGGLAGITDTQYF. The chain is built from TRBV2 and TRBJ2-3; TRBD2 agrees at 12 bases. Trimming removed 4 bases from V and 2 bases from J; junction bases left unmatched: 4. The length of the CDR3 is 16 residues. Per the germline V gene, CDR1 is SNHLY and CDR2 is FYNNEI.

In its sample, this clone was seen once. V is TRBV9 and J is TRBJ2-1; 8 bases are a match to TRBD2. CDR1 and CDR2 from the germline V gene are SGDLS and YYNGEE. The CDR3 totals 16 residues. The V gene end was trimmed by 0 bases and the J gene end by 2 bases; junction bases not matched to a gene: 4. The CDR3 loop is CASSVEAGGTYNEQFF. Written as DNA, the CDR3 is TGTGCCAGCAGCGTAGAGGCGGGGGGAACCTACAATGAGCAGTTCTTC.

The chain combines TRBV18 with TRBJ1-1, with TRBD1 as a possible D gene (5 bases). Germline assignment: CDR1 KGHSH and CDR2 LQKENI. Trimming pared 3 bases from V and 4 bases from J, leaving 9 bases between. The CDR3 spans 13 residues. The CDR3 DNA reads as TGTGCCAGCTCACCTTATCAGGGCACTGAAGCTTTCTTT. This gives the protein CASSPYQGTEAFF. The entire variable domain, with the rest obtained from reference TRBV18 and TRBJ1-1, is as follows: NAGVMQNPRHLVRRRGQEARLRCSPMKGHSHVYWYRQLPEEGLKFMVYLQKENIIDESGMPKERFSAEFPKEGPSILRIQQVVRGDSAAYFCASSPYQGTEAFFGQGTRLTVV.

The chain is built from TRBV9 and TRBJ2-3; no reliable D call. Trimming removed 4 bases from V and 2 bases from J, with 20 bases in between. In germline, CDR1 is SGDLS, CDR2 YYNGEE. The CDR3 has 17 amino acids. CDR3 amino acids: CASSPSMGWANTDTQYF. CDR3 nucleotides: TGTGCCAGCAGCCCCAGCATGGGTTGGGCAAACACAGATACGCAGTATTTT.

V and J are TRBV19 and TRBJ1-6; 8 nucleotides match TRBD1. Trimming removed 3 bases from V and 7 bases from J; junction bases left unmatched: 8. CDR3 length: 16 residues. Per germline, CDR1 LNHDA and CDR2 SQIVND (reference sequence). CDR3 residues: CASSIGTGQVNSPLHF. The CDR3 DNA follows: TGTGCCAGTAGTATTGGGACGGGACAGGTCAATTCACCCCTCCACTTT.

This chain uses TRBV30 with TRBJ2-4, with 7 bases lining up with TRBD2. This CDR3 comprises 18 residues. The V gene's germline CDR1 is GTSNPN and CDR2 SVGIG (reference sequence). V lost 3 bases, J lost 2 bases, and 16 bases stayed unmatched. In DNA form, the CDR3 reads TGTGCCTGGAGCGGGCGGGGGTCCTCCACCCTGACCAAAAACATTCAGTACTTC. It is translated as CAWSGRGSSTLTKNIQYF.

V gene TRBV27 combines with J gene TRBJ2-2; 8 bases align to TRBD1. CDR1 and CDR2 from the germline V gene are MNHEY and SMNVEV (reference sequence). The CDR3 totals 16 residues. J was trimmed by 5 bases and V by 4 bases; bases with no gene match: 9. CDR3 DNA sequence: TGTGCCAGCAGTTCCTCAGGGGGCGTTAGAACCGGGGAGCTGTTTTTT. This translates into CASSSSGGVRTGELFF.

The genes are TRBV29-1 and TRBJ1-2; D perhaps matches TRBD1 (5 bases). The CDR3 extends over 12 amino acids. Between the trimmed V and J ends, which lost 4 bases and 5 bases, there was a span of 11 bases. Germline CDR1 and CDR2: SQVTM and ANQGSEA. CDR3 residues: CSVGGGSYGYTF. In DNA form, the CDR3 reads TGCAGCGTTGGCGGGGGATCATATGGCTACACCTTC.

The chain is built from TRBV2 and TRBJ2-7; 8 bases agree with TRBD1. V lost 6 bases to trimming and J lost 0 bases; unmatched junction nucleotides: 10. The germline V gene has CDR1 SNHLY and CDR2 FYNNEI. The CDR3 contains 16 residues. The CDR3 coding sequence is TGTGCCAGCAGATTAACCCAGGGGGCAAGCTCCTACGAGCAGTACTTC. Protein sequence: CASRLTQGASSYEQYF.

The chain recombines TRBV12-5 with TRBJ2-7; 9 bases map to TRBD1. The CDR3 is 15 amino acids. Germline loops: CDR1 LGHNT, CDR2 FRNRAP. V shed 1 base and J 3 bases; nucleotides not matched to a gene: 4. CDR3 sequence reads: CASGLAGTGFYEQYF. CDR3 sequence (DNA): TGTGCTAGTGGTTTGGCTGGGACAGGGTTCTACGAGCAGTACTTC.

This clone was counted a few times. V gene TRBV5-1 combines with J gene TRBJ2-2; D not certain. Per germline, CDR1 SGHRS and CDR2 YFSETQ. V was clipped by 4 bases and J by 7 bases, with 8 bases between them. The CDR3 has 12 amino acids. CDR3 DNA: TGCGCCAGCAGCCTTAGTGGCGGGGAGCTGTTTTTT. Amino acids: CASSLSGGELFF.

J is TRBJ2-5 and V is TRBV5-1; TRBD1 matches 7 bases. V dropped 0 bases and J dropped 2; count of bases not matched to a gene: 4. The CDR3 is 15 residues long. Looked up from germline, CDR1 is SGHRS and CDR2 is YFSETQ. The CDR3 region has the DNA TGCGCCAGCAGCTTGGTCACCAGGGGGCAAGAGACCCAGTACTTC. Translated: CASSLVTRGQETQYF.

The chain carries TRBV9 and TRBJ1-5; TRBD1 matches 7 bases. Germline CDR1 and CDR2: SGDLS and YYNGEE. Trimming at V came to 0 bases and at J to 4 bases, leaving 4 bases not matched to a gene. The CDR3 has 15 residues. The chain's CDR3 is CASSVEQGPNQPQHF. The CDR3 DNA follows: TGTGCCAGCAGCGTAGAACAGGGGCCGAATCAGCCCCAGCATTTT.

The V gene is TRBV11-2, the J gene TRBJ2-1, with D possibly TRBD2 on 5 matching bases. From germline, CDR1 is SGHAT and CDR2 FQNNGV. The CDR3 consists of 12 residues. V was trimmed by 4 bases and J by 6 bases, leaving 7 bases between them. The CDR3 DNA reads TGTGCCAGCAGCTACGGACTCAATGAGCAGTTCTTC. The encoded protein is CASSYGLNEQFF.

The V call is TRBV7-3, the J call TRBJ2-1; 7 bases agree with TRBD1. The CDR3 totals 16 residues. Germline V gives CDR1 SGHTA, CDR2 FQGTGA. Trimming cost V 9 bases and J 3 bases; bases outside gene matches: 14. CDR3 coding DNA: TGTGCCAGACATACCAGGGGGTTTATCTTCTACAATGAGCAGTTCTTC. Amino acid sequence: CARHTRGFIFYNEQFF.

This sequence joins TRBV5-1 and TRBJ2-2; tentative D call: TRBD1 (5 bases). CDR3 size: 14 residues. Germline CDR1 is SGHRS and CDR2 is YFSETQ. V gave up 2 bases and J gave up 7 bases, with 12 bases separating them. CDR3: CASSFQGEDGELFF. CDR3 in DNA: TGCGCCAGCAGCTTCCAAGGGGAAGACGGGGAGCTGTTTTTT.

The chain uses TRBV9 and TRBJ2-5; weak D call: TRBD2 (5 bases). V gave up 4 bases and J gave up 7 bases, with 20 bases separating them. The CDR3 spans 15 residues. CDR1 and CDR2 (germline): SGDLS, YYNGEE. The CDR3 DNA sequence: TGTGCCAGCAGCTCCCAACCGGGCCACGAGGGGACCCAGTACTTC. Protein: CASSSQPGHEGTQYF. The full variable domain, in which reference TRBV9 and TRBJ2-5 provide the parts outside the CDR3, is DSGVTQTPKHLITATGQRVTLRCSPRSGDLSVYWYQQSLDQGLQFLIQYYNGEERAKGNILERFSAQQFPDLHSELNLSSLELGDSALYFCASSSQPGHEGTQYFGPGTRLLVL.

The chain joins TRBV28 to TRBJ1-1, with a weak D call TRBD1 (6 bases). This CDR3 spans 13 amino acids. V shed 8 bases and J shed 4 bases, with 14 bases lying between them. CDR1 MDHEN and CDR2 SYDVKM come from the germline V gene. CDR3 DNA: TGTGCCAGCGGGGGCCGGGTCAGCACTGAAGCTTTCTTT. Its protein product is CASGGRVSTEAFF.

The chain is built from TRBV11-2 and TRBJ2-5; maybe TRBD1 (6 bases). Germline values: CDR1 SGHAT, CDR2 FQNNGV. Trimming removed 1 base from V and 3 bases from J, with 12 bases in between. There are 15 residues in the CDR3. Here the CDR3 reads CASSLGRTEEETQYF. The CDR3 DNA reads TGTGCCAGCAGCTTAGGCAGGACAGAAGAAGAGACCCAGTACTTC.

In this sample, this clone turned up a few times. Written as DNA, the CDR3 is TGTGCCTGGAGGAACCTACTCAAAAAAAACATTCAGTACTTC. Encoded protein: CAWRNLLKKNIQYF. The rearrangement uses TRBV30 and TRBJ2-4, with D hard to call. Germline-derived CDR1 and CDR2 are GTSNPN and SVGIG (reference sequence). V gave up 3 bases and J gave up 4 bases, with 13 bases separating them. This CDR3 is 14 amino acids long.